The T cell receptor (beta chain) under discussion was sequenced for a study of T-cell memory formation after mild COVID-19. Germline loops: CDR1 SGHAT, CDR2 FQDESV (reference sequence). This CDR3 has 11 residues. V was clipped by 5 bases and J by 6 bases, with 7 bases between them. This clonotype was seen more than once but under ten times. From the 5' RACE reads, TCRdb called clonotypes with MiXCR, one entry per CDR3 protein. Counted here are about 110,000 distinct CDR3 sequences, over 10% occurring once; the ten biggest clones make up around 30%. Sequences were obtained from PBMCs or a T cell subset sorted from them (not recorded which). This TCR was recovered from an adult woman who had mild COVID-19 (a few samples of this study predate the infection). Cell type and time point are not known. The V call is TRBV11-1, the J call TRBJ1-1, with unresolved D. CDR3 sequence: CASSEHSEAFF. The CDR3, as DNA: TGTGCCAGCAGCGAGCACTCTGAAGCTTTCTTT.